These 26 T cell receptor beta chains came from one sample sequenced in a study of T cells in narcolepsy (dated by TCRdb to the late 2010s). Library preparation used the immunoSEQ multiplex PCR assay. Not all clones reach the TCRdb copy of this immuneACCESS table, which keeps in-frame sequences only. Checked studies attribute under half of the gap to unresolved V genes and leave the rest unexplained. The sample profile shows 25,000 to 30,000 clones; around 82% of them were found once. Nearly 3.5% of the sample is taken by the ten largest. The sequenced sample was CD45RA- memory CD4+ T cells from PBMCs. What the cell subset or site label conveys for this sample: memory T cells sorted ex vivo from peripheral blood. All receptors derive from a human donor with narcolepsy.

This clone was detected only a few times. This chain uses TRBV4-1 with TRBJ2-3, with D unresolved. The V end was cut by 0 bases, the J end by 5 bases, with 6 bases between. This CDR3 is built from 13 residues. The germline V gene encodes CDR1 MGHRA and CDR2 YSYEKL. The CDR3 reads CASSQERKDTQYF. The CDR3 nucleotides are TGCGCCAGCAGCCAAGAAAGGAAAGATACGCAGTATTTT.

This clone was counted a few times. The V call is TRBV14, the J call TRBJ1-3; D unclear. The V end was cut by 1 base, the J end by 4 bases, with 5 bases between. Looked up from germline, CDR1 is SGHDN and CDR2 is FVKESK. The CDR3 consists of 13 residues. CDR3 sequence reads: CASSQVAGNTIYF. In nucleotides, the CDR3 is TGTGCCAGCAGCCAAGTCGCCGGAAACACCATATATTTT. Complete variable domain (other parts from reference TRBV14 and TRBJ1-3): EAGVTQFPSHSVIEKGQTVTLRCDPISGHDNLYWYRRVMGKEIKFLLHFVKESKQDESGMPNNRFLAERTGGTYSTLKVQPAELEDSGVYFCASSQVAGNTIYFGEGSWLTVV.

As concerns this clone: Within the sample, other DNA sequences also encode this same CDR3. This chain connects TRBV5-4 to TRBJ2-1, with D unresolved. The germline V gene encodes CDR1 SGHNT and CDR2 YYREEE (reference sequence). The CDR3 has 14 residues. The V end was cut by 0 bases, the J end by 0 bases, with 4 bases between. CDR3 residues: CASSLGGSYNEQFF. The CDR3 nucleotides read TGTGCCAGCAGCTTGGGGGGCTCCTACAATGAGCAGTTCTTC.

A word on this clone: At one end the junction does not follow the germline gene, possibly because of a read error. The chain links TRBV11-2 to TRBJ1-3; D is unclear. The germline V gene encodes CDR1 SGHAT and CDR2 FQNNGV. The CDR3 extends over 15 amino acids. CDR3 coding DNA: TGTGCCAGCAGCCTAGACGGAGGCTCTGGAAACACCATATATTTT. It is translated as CASSLDGGSGNTIYF.

The J gene is TRBJ2-2, the V gene TRBV2; a possible D gene is TRBD1 (5 bases). Germline-derived CDR1 and CDR2 are SNHLY and FYNNEI. Trimming removed 5 bases from V and 6 bases from J, with 13 bases in between. The CDR3 extends over 14 amino acids. The CDR3 protein is CASSPVRVAGELFF. In DNA, the CDR3 is TGTGCCAGCAGTCCCGTCAGGGTAGCCGGGGAGCTGTTTTTT. Using reference TRBV2 and TRBJ2-2 for the parts outside the CDR3, the full variable domain is EPEVTQTPSHQVTQMGQEVILRCVPISNHLYFYWYRQILGQKVEFLVSFYNNEISEKSEIFDDQFSVERPDGSNFTLKIRSTKLEDSAMYFCASSPVRVAGELFFGEGSRLTVL.

This chain connects TRBV29-1 to TRBJ2-6, with 7 bases fitting TRBD1. The V and J ends lost 4 bases and 2 bases, in that order; junction bases with no gene match: 2. The germline CDR1 and CDR2 sequences are SQVTM and ANQGSEA. The CDR3 consists of 14 residues. The CDR3 here is CSVGDRAGANVLTF. CDR3 coding DNA: TGCAGCGTTGGCGACAGGGCTGGGGCCAACGTCCTGACTTTC.

The chain joins TRBV5-8 to TRBJ1-2; no definite D call. The CDR3 contains 12 residues. The ends were cut back, 4 bases at V and 2 bases at J, with 6 bases in the middle. Germline V gene sequence: CDR1 SGHTS, CDR2 YDEGEE. CDR3 DNA sequence: TGTGCCAGCAGCAAGACGAACTATGGCTACACCTTC. It is translated as CASSKTNYGYTF.

The chain employs TRBV7-9 and TRBJ1-1; unclear D gene. Germline V gene lookup returns CDR1 SEHNR and CDR2 FQNEAQ (reference sequence). Trimming cost V 5 bases and J 5 bases, with 18 bases left between them. The CDR3 has 15 amino acids. CDR3 in amino acids: CASSQELTLGTEAFF. CDR3 DNA: TGTGCCAGCAGCCAGGAGTTAACCCTTGGGACTGAAGCTTTCTTT. Combining the CDR3 with reference TRBV7-9 and TRBJ1-1 gives the whole variable domain DTGVSQNPRHKITKRGQNVTFRCDPISEHNRLYWYRQTLGQGPEFLTYFQNEAQLEKSRLLSDRFSAERPKGSFSTLEIQRTEQGDSAMYLCASSQELTLGTEAFFGQGTRLTVV.

The chain links TRBV2 to TRBJ2-5, with 8 bases lining up with TRBD1. The CDR3 spans 15 residues. V trimming: 5 bases; J trimming: 4 bases; junction bases outside the gene matches: 9. Germline CDR1 reads SNHLY; CDR2 reads FYNNEI. The CDR3 DNA is TGTGCCAGCAGTCTGGGCACAGGGGGGTTAGAGACCCAGTACTTC. Translation gives CASSLGTGGLETQYF. Full variable domain (outside the CDR3, taken from reference TRBV2 and TRBJ2-5): EPEVTQTPSHQVTQMGQEVILRCVPISNHLYFYWYRQILGQKVEFLVSFYNNEISEKSEIFDDQFSVERPDGSNFTLKIRSTKLEDSAMYFCASSLGTGGLETQYFGPGTRLLVL.

The chain couples TRBV7-9 to TRBJ1-4, with D possibly matching TRBD1 (6 bases). The CDR3 sequence is 16 residues long. Germline loops: CDR1 SEHNR, CDR2 FQNEAQ (reference sequence). Trimming pared 1 base from V and 5 bases from J, leaving 14 bases between. The CDR3 DNA follows: TGTGCCAGCAGCTTAGTCACAGGGTTAAAGAATGAAAAACTGTTTTTT. Translated, it gives CASSLVTGLKNEKLFF.

This chain joins TRBV2 and TRBJ2-2; D possibly corresponds to TRBD1 (6 bases). The CDR3 length is 17 residues. The germline gives CDR1 SNHLY, CDR2 FYNNEI. Trimming pared 5 bases from V and 4 bases from J, leaving 20 bases between. CDR3 bases: TGTGCCAGCAGTCCTTCCGGGACAACTATCTTCACCGGGGAGCTGTTTTTT. This codes for CASSPSGTTIFTGELFF.

The chain joins TRBV4-1 to TRBJ1-1, with a tentative D call TRBD1 (5 bases). From germline, CDR1 is MGHRA and CDR2 YSYEKL. V gave up 1 base and J gave up 12 bases, with 21 bases separating them. The CDR3 has 15 residues. The CDR3 sequence: CASSQVIRDRKESFF. CDR3 bases: TGCGCCAGCAGCCAAGTCATCCGAGACAGAAAGGAGTCTTTCTTT.

V and J are TRBV10-3 and TRBJ2-3, with 12 nucleotides matching TRBD2. With V trimmed by 2 bases and J by 6 bases, 6 bases remained unmatched. CDR3 length: 16 residues. The germline CDR1 and CDR2 sequences are ENHRY and SYGVKD. The CDR3 bases are TGTGCCATCAGTGAGCTAGCGGGGGGGCAAGGGGATACGCAGTATTTT. Translated: CAISELAGGQGDTQYF.

The gene calls are TRBV11-2 and TRBJ2-7; 13 nucleotides line up with TRBD2. The ends lost 5 bases at V and 6 bases at J; junction bases unmatched: 4. Per the germline V gene, CDR1 is SGHAT and CDR2 is FQNNGV. CDR3 length: 14 residues. CDR3 nucleotide sequence: TGTGCCAGCAGCCTGAGGACTAGCGGGGGCGAGCAGTACTTC. This codes for CASSLRTSGGEQYF.

This rearrangement joins TRBV5-1 to TRBJ1-3; D is unclear. Germline V gene data show CDR1 as SGHRS and CDR2 as YFSETQ. There are 14 residues in the CDR3. V was cut by 0 bases and J by 4 bases, with 8 bases left in between. For the CDR3, the DNA is TGCGCCAGCAGCTTGGTATCATACGGAAACACCATATATTTT. Residues: CASSLVSYGNTIYF. The full variable domain, rest sourced from reference TRBV5-1 and TRBJ1-3, is KAGVTQTPRYLIKTRGQQVTLSCSPISGHRSVSWYQQTPGQGLQFLFEYFSETQRNKGNFPGRFSGRQFSNSRSEMNVSTLELGDSALYLCASSLVSYGNTIYFGEGSWLTVV.

The chain combines TRBV9 with TRBJ2-2, with D perhaps TRBD2 (7 bases). Deletions cut 0 bases from V and 3 bases from J, with 12 bases between. The CDR3 runs to 16 residues. Germline V gene sequence: CDR1 SGDLS, CDR2 YYNGEE. CDR3 sequence: CASSVGRGAYTGELFF. DNA of the CDR3: TGTGCCAGCAGCGTAGGACGGGGGGCGTACACCGGGGAGCTGTTTTTT. The full variable domain, in which reference TRBV9 and TRBJ2-2 provide the parts outside the CDR3, is DSGVTQTPKHLITATGQRVTLRCSPRSGDLSVYWYQQSLDQGLQFLIQYYNGEERAKGNILERFSAQQFPDLHSELNLSSLELGDSALYFCASSVGRGAYTGELFFGEGSRLTVL.

The chain combines TRBV11-2 with TRBJ2-6; D gene ambiguous. V lost 4 bases, J lost 0 bases, and 4 bases lay in between. The CDR3 sequence is 14 residues long. Germline values: CDR1 SGHAT, CDR2 FQNNGV. CDR3 bases: TGTGCCAGCAGCTCTTACTCTGGGGCCAACGTCCTGACTTTC. Its protein product is CASSSYSGANVLTF.

This chain links TRBV29-1 with TRBJ2-7; the D gene is possibly TRBD2 (5 bases). CDR1 and CDR2 from the germline V gene are SQVTM and ANQGSEA. Trimming pared 6 bases from V and 7 bases from J, leaving 19 bases between. The CDR3 runs 13 residues. In DNA form, the CDR3 reads TGCAGCGTCCAACTCCGCCGAGGGAAGGAGCAGTACTTC. Protein: CSVQLRRGKEQYF.

The rearrangement joins TRBV6-5 to TRBJ2-4; D call uncertain. Germline values: CDR1 MNHEY, CDR2 SVGAGI. Trimming took off 5 bases at V and 1 base at J, with 12 bases between the two ends. The CDR3 extends over 15 amino acids. The CDR3 region has the DNA TGTGCCAGCAGTCCCCCCGACGGTGCCAAAAACATTCAGTACTTC. It specifies CASSPPDGAKNIQYF.

This clone was seen a few times. This sequence joins TRBV10-2 and TRBJ1-1; 7 positions match TRBD1. Unmatched junction bases numbered 21, after V lost 8 bases and J lost 3 bases. CDR3 length equals 18 residues. Germline lookup yields CDR1 WSHSY and CDR2 SAAADI. The CDR3 reads CASRDKYTDRARDTEAFF. As DNA, the CDR3 is TGCGCCAGCCGCGATAAATACACAGACAGGGCCAGGGACACTGAAGCTTTCTTT.

The V call is TRBV4-2, the J call TRBJ2-7, with D possibly TRBD2 on 6 matching bases. Germline V gives CDR1 LGHNA, CDR2 YNFKEQ. V dropped 0 bases and J dropped 10 bases, with 16 bases sitting between them. This CDR3 region has 14 residues. As DNA, the CDR3 is TGTGCCAGCAGCCAAGATGATCTACGGGGGATTCAGTACTTC. Its protein is CASSQDDLRGIQYF.

This chain connects TRBV4-1 to TRBJ1-1, with D uncertain. Per the germline V gene, CDR1 is MGHRA and CDR2 is YSYEKL. Trimming removed 4 bases from V and 7 bases from J, with 13 bases in between. The CDR3 covers 13 residues. The CDR3 nucleotides are TGCGCCAGCAGCCCCGCGTGGGGTTATGAAGCTTTCTTT. Protein sequence: CASSPAWGYEAFF.

The CDR3 region is CASSPGQDPHHEQYF. CDR3 DNA: TGTGCCAGCAGCCCAGGACAGGACCCTCACCACGAGCAGTACTTC. The chain uses TRBV7-2 and TRBJ2-7, with 7 bases fitting TRBD1. The CDR3 loop spans 15 amino acids. Germline V gene lookup returns CDR1 SGHTA and CDR2 FQGNSA. J lost 5 bases, V lost 5 bases, and 12 bases had no gene match.

J is TRBJ2-5 and V is TRBV6-7, with 7 bases that match TRBD2. TRBV6-7 is an ORF, with its function uncertain. Trimming took 5 bases from V and 5 from J; bases not matched to a gene: 17. The CDR3 spans 17 residues. The CDR3 here is CASSATWPGTMGETQYF. CDR3 coding DNA: TGTGCCAGCAGTGCGACGTGGCCCGGGACTATGGGGGAGACCCAGTACTTC.

The chain joins TRBV19 to TRBJ2-3; 13 bases line up with TRBD2. Germline V gene sequence: CDR1 LNHDA, CDR2 SQIVND (reference sequence). This CDR3 spans 15 amino acids. CDR3 residues: CATSGGPPSTDTQYF. The CDR3 region has the DNA TGTGCGACTAGCGGGGGGCCCCCAAGCACAGATACGCAGTATTTT.

The chain is built from TRBV10-3 and TRBJ1-3, with 9 bases fitting TRBD1. Germline CDR1 reads ENHRY; CDR2 reads SYGVKD. Losses at the gene ends were 4 bases for V and 4 bases for J; bases not matched to a gene: 2. This CDR3 is 14 amino acids long. In DNA, the CDR3 is TGTGCCATCAGTGGACAGGGGGTCGGAAACACCATATATTTT. It is translated as CAISGQGVGNTIYF.